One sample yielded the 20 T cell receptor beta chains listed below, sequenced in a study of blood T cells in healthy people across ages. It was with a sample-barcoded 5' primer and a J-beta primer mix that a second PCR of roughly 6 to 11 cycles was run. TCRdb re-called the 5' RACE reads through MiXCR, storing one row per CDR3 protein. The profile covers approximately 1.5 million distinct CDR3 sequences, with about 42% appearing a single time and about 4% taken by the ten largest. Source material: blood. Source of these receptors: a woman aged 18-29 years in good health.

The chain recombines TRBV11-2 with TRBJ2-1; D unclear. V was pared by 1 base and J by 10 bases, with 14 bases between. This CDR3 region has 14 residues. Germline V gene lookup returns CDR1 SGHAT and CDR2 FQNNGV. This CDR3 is CASSLVPGRKEQFF. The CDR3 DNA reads TGTGCCAGCAGCTTAGTTCCGGGTCGGAAGGAGCAGTTCTTC.

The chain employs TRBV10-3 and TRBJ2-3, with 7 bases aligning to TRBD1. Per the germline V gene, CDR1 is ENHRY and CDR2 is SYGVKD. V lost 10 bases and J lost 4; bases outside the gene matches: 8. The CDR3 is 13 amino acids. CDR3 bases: TGTGCCACAGGAGACAGGGAAGCAGATACGCAGTATTTT. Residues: CATGDREADTQYF.

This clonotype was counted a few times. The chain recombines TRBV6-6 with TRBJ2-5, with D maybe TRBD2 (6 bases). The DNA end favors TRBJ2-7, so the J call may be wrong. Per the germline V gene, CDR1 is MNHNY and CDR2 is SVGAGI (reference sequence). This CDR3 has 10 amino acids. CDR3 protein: CAGGMYEQYF. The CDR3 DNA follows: TGTGCCGGCGGGATGTACGAGCAGTACTTC.

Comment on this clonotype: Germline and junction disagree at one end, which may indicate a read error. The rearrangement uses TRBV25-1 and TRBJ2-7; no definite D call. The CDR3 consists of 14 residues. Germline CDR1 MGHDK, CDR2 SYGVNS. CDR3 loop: CASMMAGSSYEKYF. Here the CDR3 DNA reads TGTGCCAGCATGATGGCAGGAAGCTCCTACGAGAAGTACTTC.

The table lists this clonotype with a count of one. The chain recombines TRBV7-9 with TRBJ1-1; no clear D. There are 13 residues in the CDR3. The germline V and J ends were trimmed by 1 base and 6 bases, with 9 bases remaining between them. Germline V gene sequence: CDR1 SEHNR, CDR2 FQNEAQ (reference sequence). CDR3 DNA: TGTGCCAGCAGCTTAGGGGGTTCTCCTGAAGCTTTCTTT. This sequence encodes CASSLGGSPEAFF.

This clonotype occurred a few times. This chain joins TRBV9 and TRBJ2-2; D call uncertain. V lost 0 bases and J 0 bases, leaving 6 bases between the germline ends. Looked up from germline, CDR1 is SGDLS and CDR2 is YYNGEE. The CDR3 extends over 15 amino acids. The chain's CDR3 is CASSVAKPNTGELFF. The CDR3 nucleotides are TGTGCCAGCAGCGTAGCTAAGCCGAACACCGGGGAGCTGTTTTTT.

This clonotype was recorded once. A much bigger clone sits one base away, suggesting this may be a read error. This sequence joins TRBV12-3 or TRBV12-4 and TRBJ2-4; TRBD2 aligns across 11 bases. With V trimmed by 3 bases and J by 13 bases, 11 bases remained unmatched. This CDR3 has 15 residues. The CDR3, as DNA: TGTGCCAGCAGTTTGACTAGCGGGGAGTACAATGAGCAGTACTTC. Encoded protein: CASSLTSGEYNEQYF.

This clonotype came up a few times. CDR3 in amino acids: CSARDLRDTINLGDEQFF. CDR3 nucleotide sequence: TGCAGTGCTAGAGATCTAAGGGACACAATAAACCTTGGGGATGAGCAGTTCTTC. The chain recombines TRBV20-1 with TRBJ2-1; maybe TRBD1 (6 bases). The CDR3 spans 18 residues. Germline V gene lookup returns CDR1 DFQATT and CDR2 SNEGSKA (reference sequence). Trimming removed 0 bases from V and 8 bases from J, with 26 bases in between.

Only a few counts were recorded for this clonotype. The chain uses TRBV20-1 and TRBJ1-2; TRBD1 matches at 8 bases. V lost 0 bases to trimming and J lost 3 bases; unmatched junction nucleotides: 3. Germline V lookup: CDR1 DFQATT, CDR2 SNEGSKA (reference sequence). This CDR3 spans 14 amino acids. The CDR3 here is CSARDGQGYYGYTF. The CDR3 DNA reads TGCAGTGCTAGAGATGGACAGGGATACTATGGCTACACCTTC.

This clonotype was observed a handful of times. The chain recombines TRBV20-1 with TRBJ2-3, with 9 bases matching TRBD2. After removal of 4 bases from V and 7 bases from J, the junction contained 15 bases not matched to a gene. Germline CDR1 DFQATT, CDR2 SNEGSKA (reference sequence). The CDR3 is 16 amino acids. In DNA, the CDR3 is TGCAGTGCTAACCCGAGCGGGAGGTTCGACCGGAATACGCAGTATTTT. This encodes CSANPSGRFDRNTQYF.

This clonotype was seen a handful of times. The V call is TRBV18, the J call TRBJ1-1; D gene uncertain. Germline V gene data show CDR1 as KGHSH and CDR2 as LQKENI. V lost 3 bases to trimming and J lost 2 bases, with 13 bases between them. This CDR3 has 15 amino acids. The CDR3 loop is CASSPTAVTNTEAFF. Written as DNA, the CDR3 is TGTGCCAGCTCACCGACGGCAGTGACTAACACTGAAGCTTTCTTT.

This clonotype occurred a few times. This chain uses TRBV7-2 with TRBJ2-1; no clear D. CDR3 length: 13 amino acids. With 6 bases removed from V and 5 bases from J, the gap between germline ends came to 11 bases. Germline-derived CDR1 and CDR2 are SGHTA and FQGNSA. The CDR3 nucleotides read TGTGCCAGCAGGGCCGGTAGAAACAATGAGCAGTTCTTC. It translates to CASRAGRNNEQFF.

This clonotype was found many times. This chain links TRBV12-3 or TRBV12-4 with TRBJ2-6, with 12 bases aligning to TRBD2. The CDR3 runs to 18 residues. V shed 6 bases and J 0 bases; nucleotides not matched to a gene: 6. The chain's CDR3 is CASRTSGGQNSGANVLTF. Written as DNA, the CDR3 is TGTGCCAGCAGGACTAGCGGGGGACAAAACTCTGGGGCCAACGTCCTGACTTTC.

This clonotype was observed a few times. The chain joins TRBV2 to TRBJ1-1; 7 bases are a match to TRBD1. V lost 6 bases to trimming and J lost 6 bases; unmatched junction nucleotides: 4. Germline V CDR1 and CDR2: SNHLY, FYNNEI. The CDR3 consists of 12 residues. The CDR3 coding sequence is TGTGCCAGCAGCGGGACAGTACCTGAAGCTTTCTTT. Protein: CASSGTVPEAFF.

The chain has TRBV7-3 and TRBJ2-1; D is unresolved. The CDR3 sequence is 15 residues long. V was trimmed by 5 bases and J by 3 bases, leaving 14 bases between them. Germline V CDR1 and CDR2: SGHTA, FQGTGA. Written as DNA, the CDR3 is TGTGCCAGCAGCCCCTACGCTGCGGTCTACAATGAGCAGTTCTTC. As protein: CASSPYAAVYNEQFF.

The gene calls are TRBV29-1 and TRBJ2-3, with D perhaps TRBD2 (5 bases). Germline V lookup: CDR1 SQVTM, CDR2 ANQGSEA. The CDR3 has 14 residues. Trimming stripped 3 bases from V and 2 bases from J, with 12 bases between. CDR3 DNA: TGCAGCGTTGAGGGGAGACGGAACACAGATACGCAGTATTTT. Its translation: CSVEGRRNTDTQYF.

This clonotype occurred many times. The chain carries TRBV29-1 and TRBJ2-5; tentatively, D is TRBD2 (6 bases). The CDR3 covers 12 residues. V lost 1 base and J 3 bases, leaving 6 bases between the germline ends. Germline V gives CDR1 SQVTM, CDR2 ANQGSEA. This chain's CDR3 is CSVEGLEETQYF. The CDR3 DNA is TGCAGCGTTGAAGGACTAGAAGAGACCCAGTACTTC.

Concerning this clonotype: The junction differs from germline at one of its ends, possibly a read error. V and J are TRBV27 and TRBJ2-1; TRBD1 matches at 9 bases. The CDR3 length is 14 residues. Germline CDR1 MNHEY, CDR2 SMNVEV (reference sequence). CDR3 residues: CASSGTGWDNEQFF. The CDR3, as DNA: TGCGCCAGCAGCGGGACAGGGTGGGACAATGAGCAGTTCTTC.

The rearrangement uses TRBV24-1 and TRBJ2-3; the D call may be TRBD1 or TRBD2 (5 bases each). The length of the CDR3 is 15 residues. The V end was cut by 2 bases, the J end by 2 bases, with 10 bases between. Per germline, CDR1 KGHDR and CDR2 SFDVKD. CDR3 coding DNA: TGTGCCACCAGTGATTCCAGGGACCTCACAGATACGCAGTATTTT. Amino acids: CATSDSRDLTDTQYF.

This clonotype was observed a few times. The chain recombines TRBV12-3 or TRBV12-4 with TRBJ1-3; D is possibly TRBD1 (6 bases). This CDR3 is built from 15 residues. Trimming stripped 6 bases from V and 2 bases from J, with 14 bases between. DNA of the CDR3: TGTGCCAGCAGAATGGTTTCAGGGGCTGGAAACACCATATATTTT. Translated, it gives CASRMVSGAGNTIYF.